Described below is a single T cell receptor (beta chain) sequence and its context. These data originate in a study of blood T cell repertoires in COVID-19. Across the whole study: Spain, Italy and the United States supplied samples that represented acute and convalescent COVID-19. T cells, B-cell-depleted T cells, or PBMCs supplied cDNA or gDNA.

Authors' methods: Amplification of reference gene primers provided the estimated nucleated cell counts. The repertoire was sequenced with immunoSEQ multiplex PCR; TCRdb's copy has only in-frame clones and lacks some. That table furnishes V, J and clone size, whereas the DNA furnished D and trimming. This sample carries fewer than 150,000 clones, roughly 80% of them seen once, and the ten largest clones take around 17%. V was shortened by 6 bases and J by 0 bases, with 6 bases between the two germline ends. There are 13 residues in the CDR3. Germline-derived CDR1 and CDR2 are MNHEY and SVGAGI. The chain links TRBV6-5 to TRBJ1-5; no clear D gene. The sequenced sample consisted of peripheral blood. This TCR was sampled from a woman aged 45-59 years with acute or convalescent COVID-19. The CDR3 DNA reads TGTGCCAGCAGGGTTAGTAGCAATCAGCCCCAGCATTTT. Its protein product is CASRVSSNQPQHF.